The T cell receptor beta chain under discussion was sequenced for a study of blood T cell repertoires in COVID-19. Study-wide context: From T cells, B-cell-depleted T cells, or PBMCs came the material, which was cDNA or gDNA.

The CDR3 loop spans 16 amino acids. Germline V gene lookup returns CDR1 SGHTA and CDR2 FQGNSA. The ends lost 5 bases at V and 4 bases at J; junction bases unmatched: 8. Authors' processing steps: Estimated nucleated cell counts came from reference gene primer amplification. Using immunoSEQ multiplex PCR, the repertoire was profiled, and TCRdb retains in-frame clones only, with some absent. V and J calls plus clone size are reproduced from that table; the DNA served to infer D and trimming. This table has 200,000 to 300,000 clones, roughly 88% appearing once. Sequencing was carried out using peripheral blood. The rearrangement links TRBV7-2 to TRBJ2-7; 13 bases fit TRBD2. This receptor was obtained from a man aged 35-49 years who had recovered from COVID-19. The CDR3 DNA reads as TGTGCCAGCAGCACCACGCCGGGACTAGCGGGGTACGAGCAGTACTTC. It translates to CASSTTPGLAGYEQYF.